The 5 T cell receptor beta chains presented below share a single source sample, sequenced in a study of shared clonotypes between healthy human individuals. Profiling relied on immunoSEQ multiplex PCR, and the TCRdb table lists in-frame clones only, not all of them. The profile shows under 2,000,000 clones, roughly 95% of them singletons. Only CD45RO-negative cells positively selected for CCR7 counted as naive CD8 cells, so terminally differentiated effector memory CD45RA+ cells were excluded. The specimen sequenced was naive CD8+ T cells sorted from blood. The receptors come from a man younger than 30 in good health.

V gene TRBV6-6 combines with J gene TRBJ1-5; no clear D gene. The CDR3 runs to 13 residues. V gave up 6 bases and J gave up 2 bases, with 8 bases separating them. The germline V gene encodes CDR1 MNHNY and CDR2 SVGAGI (reference sequence). For the CDR3, the DNA is TGTGCCAGCAGGGACCTCGGCAATCAGCCCCAGCATTTT. It specifies CASRDLGNQPQHF.

The DNA of the CDR3 is TGTGCCAGCAGTGTAGGCGTCGCGGCTAATGAAAAACTGTTTTTT. It yields the protein CASSVGVAANEKLFF. V gene TRBV6-1 combines with J gene TRBJ1-4; D is unresolved. The V end was cut by 4 bases, the J end by 3 bases, with 12 bases between. CDR3 size: 15 residues. Germline V CDR1 and CDR2: MNHNS, SASEGT.

This clone was seen once. This chain joins TRBV5-4 and TRBJ2-7, with TRBD2 matching 7 bases. This CDR3 has 14 residues. The junction had 5 bases not matched to a gene; V was cut back by 2 bases and J by 3 bases. Germline lookup yields CDR1 SGHNT and CDR2 YYREEE (reference sequence). CDR3 DNA: TGTGCCAGCAGCTTTCTTGGCGGGAGCTACGAGCAGTACTTC. This encodes CASSFLGGSYEQYF.

The chain couples TRBV19 to TRBJ2-2; 11 nucleotides agree with TRBD2. Trimming took 3 bases from V and 3 from J; bases not matched to a gene: 12. The CDR3 contains 19 residues. Germline V gives CDR1 LNHDA, CDR2 SQIVND (reference sequence). The CDR3 region is CASSMETSGISRDTGELFF. The CDR3 bases are TGTGCCAGTAGTATGGAGACTAGCGGGATTTCGAGGGACACCGGGGAGCTGTTTTTT.

A remark on this clone: Other nucleotide sequences in the sample specify the same CDR3. The J gene is TRBJ2-7, the V gene TRBV30; D possibly corresponds to TRBD1 (6 bases). Germline CDR1 is GTSNPN and CDR2 is SVGIG (reference sequence). V was cut by 3 bases and J by 1 base, with 10 bases left in between. The CDR3 spans 13 residues. The CDR3 bases are TGTGCCTGGAGCTCAGGACAGTCCTACGAGCAGTACTTC. The encoded protein is CAWSSGQSYEQYF.